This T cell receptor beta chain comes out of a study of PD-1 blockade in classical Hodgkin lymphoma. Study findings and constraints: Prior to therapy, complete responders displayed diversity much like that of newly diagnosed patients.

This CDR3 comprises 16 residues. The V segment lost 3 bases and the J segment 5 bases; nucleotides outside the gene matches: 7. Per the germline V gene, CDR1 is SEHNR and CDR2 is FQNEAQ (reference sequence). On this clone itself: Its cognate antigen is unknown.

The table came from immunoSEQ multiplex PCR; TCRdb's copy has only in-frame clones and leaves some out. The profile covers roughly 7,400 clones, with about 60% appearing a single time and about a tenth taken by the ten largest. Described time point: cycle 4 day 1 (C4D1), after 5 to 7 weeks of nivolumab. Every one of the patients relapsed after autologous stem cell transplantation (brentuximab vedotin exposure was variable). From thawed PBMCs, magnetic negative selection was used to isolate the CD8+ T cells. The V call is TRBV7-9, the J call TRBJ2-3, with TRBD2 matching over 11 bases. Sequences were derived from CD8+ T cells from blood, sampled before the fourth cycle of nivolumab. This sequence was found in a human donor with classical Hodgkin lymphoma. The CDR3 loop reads CASSLFILAGEDTQYF. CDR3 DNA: TGTGCCAGCAGCTTGTTCATACTAGCGGGAGAAGATACGCAGTATTTT.